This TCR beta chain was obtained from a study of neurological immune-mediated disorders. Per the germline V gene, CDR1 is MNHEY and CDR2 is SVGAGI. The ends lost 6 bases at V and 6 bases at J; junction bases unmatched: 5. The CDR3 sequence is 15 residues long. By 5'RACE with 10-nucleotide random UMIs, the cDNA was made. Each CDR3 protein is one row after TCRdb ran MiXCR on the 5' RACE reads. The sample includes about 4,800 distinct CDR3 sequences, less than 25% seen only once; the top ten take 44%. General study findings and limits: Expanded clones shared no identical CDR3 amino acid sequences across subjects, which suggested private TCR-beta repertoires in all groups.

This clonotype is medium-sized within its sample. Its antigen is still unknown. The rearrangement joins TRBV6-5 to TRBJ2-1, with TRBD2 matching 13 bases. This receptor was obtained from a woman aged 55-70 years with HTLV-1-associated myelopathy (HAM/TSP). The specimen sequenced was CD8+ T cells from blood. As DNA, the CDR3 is TGTGCCAGCAGAGGGGGACTAGCGGGGACCAATGAGCAGTTCTTC. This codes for CASRGGLAGTNEQFF.